This passage covers 14 T cell receptor beta chains from one sample sequenced in a study of T-cell memory formation after mild COVID-19. TCRdb processed the 5' RACE reads anew with MiXCR; each CDR3 protein has one entry. The profile shows hundreds of thousands of distinct CDR3 sequences, around 15% of them singletons. Material: PBMCs or a T cell subset sorted from them (not recorded which). All receptors come from a man younger than 35 who had mild COVID-19 (a few samples of this study predate the infection). Cell type and time point are not known.

This clonotype was observed at least ten times. The gene calls are TRBV12-3 or TRBV12-4 and TRBJ1-2; unclear D gene. V lost 6 bases and J lost 7, with 15 bases in between. There are 13 residues in the CDR3. CDR3 protein: CASRALERAGYTF. The CDR3 DNA sequence: TGTGCCAGCAGGGCTTTGGAGCGGGCTGGCTACACCTTC.

The chain links TRBV20-1 to TRBJ1-2, with D maybe TRBD1 (6 bases). V lost 0 bases, J lost 4 bases, and 18 bases lay in between. Germline lookup yields CDR1 DFQATT and CDR2 SNEGSKA (reference sequence). The CDR3 extends over 16 amino acids. In DNA form, the CDR3 reads TGCAGTGCTAGAGATCGGGACAAACCACGGGCCTATGGCTACACCTTC. It specifies CSARDRDKPRAYGYTF.

The CDR3 sequence: CASSQETSWSGNEQFF. The CDR3 nucleotides read TGCGCCAGCAGCCAAGAGACTAGCTGGTCGGGCAATGAGCAGTTCTTC. The genes are TRBV4-1 and TRBJ2-1, with 7 bases lining up with TRBD2. The germline CDR1 and CDR2 sequences are MGHRA and YSYEKL. The CDR3 spans 16 residues. With 0 bases clipped from V and 6 bases from J, the junction kept 8 bases outside the gene matches.

A few counts support this clonotype. This chain links TRBV29-1 with TRBJ1-2; TRBD1 matches 7 bases. The CDR3 is made up of 14 amino acids. The J segment lost 0 bases and the V segment lost 3 bases, leaving 4 bases of the junction unmatched. Germline values: CDR1 SQVTM, CDR2 ANQGSEA. The CDR3, as DNA: TGCAGCGTTGATGGCGGGACAGCTAACTATGGCTACACCTTC. This encodes CSVDGGTANYGYTF.

J is TRBJ2-3 and V is TRBV7-3; D is perhaps TRBD2 (7 bases). This CDR3 is 16 amino acids long. The germline V and J ends were trimmed by 2 bases and 5 bases, with 17 bases remaining between them. Per germline, CDR1 SGHTA and CDR2 FQGTGA. CDR3 DNA sequence: TGTGCCAGCAGCTTAGGACTGGCGGGGGCCGTAGATACGCAGTATTTT. Translating gives CASSLGLAGAVDTQYF.

Turning to this clonotype: Just one base apart from a much larger clone, this may be a read error. The rearrangement joins TRBV7-8 to TRBJ1-2; 7 bases match TRBD1. V dropped 5 bases and J dropped 8; count of bases not matched to a gene: 14. From germline, CDR1 is SGHVS and CDR2 FQNEAQ. The CDR3 contains 15 residues. The CDR3 DNA reads TGTGCCAGCAGCACCGGGACAGAGATCTATGTCGGCTACACCTTC. Residues: CASSTGTEIYVGYTF.

The chain recombines TRBV6-5 with TRBJ1-6; the D is unclear. CDR1 is MNHEY, CDR2 SVGAGI, per germline. This CDR3 has 16 residues. The ends were cut back, 1 base at V and 1 base at J, with 8 bases in the middle. This CDR3 is CASSYWAGSYNSPLHF. CDR3 coding DNA: TGTGCCAGCAGTTACTGGGCAGGATCCTATAATTCACCCCTCCACTTT.

The table lists this clonotype with a few counts. V is TRBV7-8 and J is TRBJ2-5, with TRBD1 as a possible D gene (6 bases). CDR3 length: 15 residues. V was trimmed by 3 bases and J by 4 bases, leaving 15 bases between them. Germline V gives CDR1 SGHVS, CDR2 FQNEAQ. The CDR3 DNA is TGTGCCAGCAGCTTGGGACACCTGGTCGGAGAGACCCAGTACTTC. Protein: CASSLGHLVGETQYF.

In this sample, this clonotype turned up a few times. This chain links TRBV19 with TRBJ2-7; tentative D call: TRBD2 (6 bases). The CDR3 has 11 residues. Germline CDR1 LNHDA, CDR2 SQIVND (reference sequence). Trimming removed 5 bases from V and 4 bases from J, with 6 bases in between. The CDR3 sequence is CASSGRYEQYF. The CDR3 bases are TGTGCCAGTAGTGGGAGGTACGAGCAGTACTTC. Combining the CDR3 with reference TRBV19 and TRBJ2-7 gives the whole variable domain DGGITQSPKYLFRKEGQNVTLSCEQNLNHDAMYWYRQDPGQGLRLIYYSQIVNDFQKGDIAEGYSVSREKKESFPLTVTSAQKNPTAFYLCASSGRYEQYFGPGTRLTVT.

The sample holds many counts of this clonotype. V usage is TRBV5-1 and J usage is TRBJ2-7; 10 nucleotides align to TRBD1. The CDR3 covers 13 residues. CDR1 is SGHRS and CDR2 is YFSETQ in the germline V gene. The V segment lost 4 bases and the J segment 3 bases; nucleotides outside the gene matches: 1. The CDR3 protein is CASSGTGVYEQYF. For the CDR3, the DNA is TGCGCCAGCAGCGGGACAGGGGTCTACGAGCAGTACTTC.

The rearrangement links TRBV7-6 to TRBJ1-1; possible D gene TRBD1, 6 bases. This CDR3 comprises 16 residues. V shed 5 bases and J shed 3 bases, with 19 bases lying between them. Germline-derived CDR1 and CDR2 are SGHVS and FNYEAQ. The CDR3 DNA reads as TGTGCCAGCAGCCCTCATTTACAGGGTGGGGACACTGAAGCTTTCTTT. It codes for CASSPHLQGGDTEAFF.

At least ten counts were recorded for this clonotype. This chain links TRBV12-3 or TRBV12-4 with TRBJ1-2; no clear D. CDR3 size: 14 residues. With 0 bases removed from V and 6 bases from J, the gap between germline ends came to 11 bases. In DNA form, the CDR3 reads TGTGCCAGCAGTTTAGCGCATGTCCCGGATGGCTACACCTTC. Residues: CASSLAHVPDGYTF.

This clonotype appeared many times. The chain is built from TRBV6-5 and TRBJ1-1; 7 nucleotides agree with TRBD1. The trim removed 2 bases at V and 5 bases at J, leaving 8 bases unmatched. The germline CDR1 and CDR2 sequences are MNHEY and SVGAGI. The CDR3 sequence is 15 residues long. CDR3 nucleotide sequence: TGTGCCAGCAGTTACCGAGGGGGCATAGGGACTGAAGCTTTCTTT. This codes for CASSYRGGIGTEAFF.

This clonotype was found a few times. The CDR3 sequence is CASSKAPPGWDETQYF. The DNA of the CDR3 is TGTGCCAGCAGCAAAGCGCCTCCAGGGTGGGACGAGACCCAGTACTTC. The chain carries TRBV21-1 and TRBJ2-5; the D call TRBD1 from the table was never checked on the DNA. TRBV21-1 is recorded as a pseudogene. The CDR3 extends over 16 amino acids.